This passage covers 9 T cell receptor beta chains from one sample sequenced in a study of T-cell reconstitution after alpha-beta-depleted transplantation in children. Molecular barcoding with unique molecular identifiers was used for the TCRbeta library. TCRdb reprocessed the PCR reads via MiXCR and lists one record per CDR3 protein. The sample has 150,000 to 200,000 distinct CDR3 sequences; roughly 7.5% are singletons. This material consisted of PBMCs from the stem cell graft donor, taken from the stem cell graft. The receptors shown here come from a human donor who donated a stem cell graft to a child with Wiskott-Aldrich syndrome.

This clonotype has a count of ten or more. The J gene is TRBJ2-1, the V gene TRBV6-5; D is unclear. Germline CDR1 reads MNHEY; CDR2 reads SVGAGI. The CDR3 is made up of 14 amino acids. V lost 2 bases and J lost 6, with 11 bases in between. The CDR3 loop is CASSYGGTVNEQFF. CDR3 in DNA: TGTGCCAGCAGTTACGGTGGAACCGTCAATGAGCAGTTCTTC.

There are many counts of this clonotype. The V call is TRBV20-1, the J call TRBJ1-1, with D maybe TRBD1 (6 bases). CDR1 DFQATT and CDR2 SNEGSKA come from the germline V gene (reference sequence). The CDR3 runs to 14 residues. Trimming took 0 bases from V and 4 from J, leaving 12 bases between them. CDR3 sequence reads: CSARDQRGSTEAFF. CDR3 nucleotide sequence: TGCAGTGCTAGAGACCAGAGGGGGAGCACTGAAGCTTTCTTT.

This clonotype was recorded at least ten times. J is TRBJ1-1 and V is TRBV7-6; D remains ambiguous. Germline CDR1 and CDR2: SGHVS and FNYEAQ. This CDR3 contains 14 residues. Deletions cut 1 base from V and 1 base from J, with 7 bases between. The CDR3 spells CASSLDAGNTEAFF. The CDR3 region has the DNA TGTGCCAGCAGCTTAGATGCAGGGAACACTGAAGCTTTCTTT.

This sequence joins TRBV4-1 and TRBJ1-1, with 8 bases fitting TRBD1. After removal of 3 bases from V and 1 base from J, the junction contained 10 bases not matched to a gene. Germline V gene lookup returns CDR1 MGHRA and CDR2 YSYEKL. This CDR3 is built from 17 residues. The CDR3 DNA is TGCGCCAGCAGCCACACCCTAATCAGGGGGCCGAACACTGAAGCTTTCTTT. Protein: CASSHTLIRGPNTEAFF.

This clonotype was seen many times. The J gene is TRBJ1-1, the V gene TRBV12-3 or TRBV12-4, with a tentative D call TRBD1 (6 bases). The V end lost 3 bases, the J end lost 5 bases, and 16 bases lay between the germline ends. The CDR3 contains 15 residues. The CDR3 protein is CASSFGSTGRTEAFF. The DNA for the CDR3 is TGTGCCAGCAGTTTCGGGTCGACAGGAAGAACTGAAGCTTTCTTT.

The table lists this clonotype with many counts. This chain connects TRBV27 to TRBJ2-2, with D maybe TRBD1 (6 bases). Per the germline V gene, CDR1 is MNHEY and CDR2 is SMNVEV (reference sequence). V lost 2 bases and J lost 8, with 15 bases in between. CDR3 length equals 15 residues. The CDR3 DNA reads TGTGCCAGCAGTTTAATTTTGGGGGCTTCGGGGGAGCTGTTTTTT. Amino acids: CASSLILGASGELFF.

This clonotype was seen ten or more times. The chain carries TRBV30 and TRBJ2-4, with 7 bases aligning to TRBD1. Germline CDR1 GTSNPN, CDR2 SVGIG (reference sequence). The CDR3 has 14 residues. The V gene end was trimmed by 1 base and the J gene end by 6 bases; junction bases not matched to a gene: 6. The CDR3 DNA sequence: TGTGCCTGGAGTGCCACAGGGGCCCCAAACATTCAGTACTTC. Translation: CAWSATGAPNIQYF. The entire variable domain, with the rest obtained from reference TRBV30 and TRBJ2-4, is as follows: SQTIHQWPATLVQPVGSPLSLECTVEGTSNPNLYWYRQAAGRGLQLLFYSVGIGQISSEVPQNLSASRPQDRQFILSSKKLLLSDSGFYLCAWSATGAPNIQYFGAGTRLSVL.

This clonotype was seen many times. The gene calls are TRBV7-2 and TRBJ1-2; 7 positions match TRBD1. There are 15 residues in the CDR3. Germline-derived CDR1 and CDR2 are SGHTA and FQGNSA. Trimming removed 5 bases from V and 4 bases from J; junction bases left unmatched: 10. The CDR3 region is CASSQPRPGGYGYTF. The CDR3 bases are TGTGCCAGCAGCCAGCCGCGGCCAGGGGGCTATGGCTACACCTTC.

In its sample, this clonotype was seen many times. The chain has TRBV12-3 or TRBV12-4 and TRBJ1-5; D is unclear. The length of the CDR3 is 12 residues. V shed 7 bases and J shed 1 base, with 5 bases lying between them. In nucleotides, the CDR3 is TGTGCCAGCATGACAAGCAATCAGCCCCAGCATTTT. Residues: CASMTSNQPQHF.